This TCR beta chain was observed in a study of T cells in Graves' hyperthyroidism and ophthalmopathy. Study overall: Staff took peripheral blood when the initial diagnosis was made, before any treatment began.

Authors of the study amplified TCR beta CDR3 regions from RNA transcripts. The HTBI primer set served for first-round RT-PCR of the TCR CDR3. TCRdb called the multiplex PCR reads again in MiXCR, with one record for every CDR3 protein. The data contain around 290,000 distinct CDR3 sequences, about an eighth of them singletons. CDR1 is MDHEN and CDR2 is SYDVKM in the germline V gene. V lost 7 bases and J lost 7, with 16 bases in between. The CDR3 extends over 13 amino acids. Ten or more counts support this clonotype. Its specificity is unknown. The study's findings and limits: A model of 13 V-J features distinguished ophthalmopathy from stable hyperthyroidism. Most thyroid clonotypes with frequency above 0.001 were detected in blood.

PBMCs stemmed from less than 13 ml fresh peripheral blood. V and J are TRBV28 and TRBJ1-1; TRBD1 might be the D (5 bases). The specimen sequenced was blood. The clonotype comes from a woman between 25 and 40 years old with Graves' hyperthyroidism that later progressed to Graves' ophthalmopathy. The CDR3 DNA follows: TGTGCCAGCACCCGGGGCCCCCTTGTTGAAGCTTTCTTT. As protein: CASTRGPLVEAFF. Full variable domain (rest looked up from reference TRBV28 and TRBJ1-1): DVKVTQSSRYLVKRTGEKVFLECVQDMDHENMFWYRQDPGLGLRLIYFSYDVKMKEKGDIPEGYSVSREKKERFSLILESASTNQTSMYLCASTRGPLVEAFFGQGTRLTVV.